Described below is a single TCR beta chain sequence and its context. The sample originates from a study of blood T cell repertoires in COVID-19. Generated by immunoSEQ multiplex PCR, the TCRdb table keeps only in-frame clones and is missing some. Altogether fewer than 450,000 clones are present, around 90% being singletons, with the ten largest covering about 0.63%. Sample: PBMCs or T cells enriched from blood (not recorded which). The TCR sequence derives from a man aged 18-30 years who had recovered from COVID-19.

CDR3 protein: CASSPDSLSSYNEQFF. In DNA form, the CDR3 reads TGTGCCAGTAGCCCCGACTCTTTGAGCTCCTACAATGAGCAGTTCTTC. The V and J genes are TRBV19 and TRBJ2-1; no clear D gene. This CDR3 comprises 16 residues. Germline loops: CDR1 LNHDA, CDR2 SQIVND (reference sequence). Trimming took 6 bases from V and 0 from J, leaving 15 bases between them. The full variable domain, its missing parts supplied by reference TRBV19 and TRBJ2-1, is DGGITQSPKYLFRKEGQNVTLSCEQNLNHDAMYWYRQDPGQGLRLIYYSQIVNDFQKGDIAEGYSVSREKKESFPLTVTSAQKNPTAFYLCASSPDSLSSYNEQFFGPGTRLTVL.